This T cell receptor beta chain was recovered during a study of regulatory T cells in long-lasting Graves disease. About the study: Antithyroid drugs had been taken by newly diagnosed Graves' patients for under 3 months. General study points: Persistent disease preferred TRBV28, TRBJ1-2 and TRBJ2-5; new disease, TRBV20-1 and TRBJ2-1.

Trimming took 5 bases from V and 15 from J, leaving 17 bases between them. Per the germline V gene, CDR1 is SGHVS and CDR2 is FQNEAQ. The CDR3 extends over 12 amino acids. Investigators prepared the TCR beta libraries by applying iRepertoire HTBI primers and Arm-PCR of CDR3 regions. TCRdb used MiXCR to reprocess the multiplex PCR reads, holding one entry per CDR3 protein. The sample shows 400,000 to 500,000 distinct CDR3 sequences, 16% of them seen only once. Time point meaning: newly diagnosed GD, antithyroid drugs for less than 3 months. TCR sequences were obtained from RNA taken from PBMCs. This clonotype appeared many times. Its antigen is undetermined. These data were likewise used in another study, on T cells in Graves' hyperthyroidism and ophthalmopathy. That investigation notes: A first-round RT-PCR of the TCR CDR3 used the HTBI primer set. Onset of ophthalmopathy came a median approximately 6 months after the model predicted it.

The origin of this receptor is a woman younger than 45 with Graves disease. V is TRBV7-8 and J is TRBJ2-1; D possibly corresponds to TRBD1 (5 bases). The sample consisted of peripheral blood mononuclear cells (PBMCs), taken at new diagnosis, from a patient treated with antithyroid drugs. CDR3 region: CASSLLVDSGFF. For the CDR3, the DNA is TGTGCCAGCAGCCTACTCGTTGACAGTGGGTTCTTC.